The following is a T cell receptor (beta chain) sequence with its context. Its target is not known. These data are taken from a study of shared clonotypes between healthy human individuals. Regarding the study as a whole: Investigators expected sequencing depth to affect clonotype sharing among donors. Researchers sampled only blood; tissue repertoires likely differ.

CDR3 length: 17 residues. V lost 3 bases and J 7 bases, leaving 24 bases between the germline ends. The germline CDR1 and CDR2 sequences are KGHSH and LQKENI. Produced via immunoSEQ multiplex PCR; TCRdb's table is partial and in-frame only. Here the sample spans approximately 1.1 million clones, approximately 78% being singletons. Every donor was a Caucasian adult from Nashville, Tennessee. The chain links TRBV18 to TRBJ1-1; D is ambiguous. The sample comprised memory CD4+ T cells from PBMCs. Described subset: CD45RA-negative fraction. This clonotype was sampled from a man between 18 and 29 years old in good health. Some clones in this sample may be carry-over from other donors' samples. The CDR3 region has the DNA TGTGCCAGCTCACCTGTTCTCTCCTCCGGACGCCCTATTGAAGCTTTCTTT. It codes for CASSPVLSSGRPIEAFF.